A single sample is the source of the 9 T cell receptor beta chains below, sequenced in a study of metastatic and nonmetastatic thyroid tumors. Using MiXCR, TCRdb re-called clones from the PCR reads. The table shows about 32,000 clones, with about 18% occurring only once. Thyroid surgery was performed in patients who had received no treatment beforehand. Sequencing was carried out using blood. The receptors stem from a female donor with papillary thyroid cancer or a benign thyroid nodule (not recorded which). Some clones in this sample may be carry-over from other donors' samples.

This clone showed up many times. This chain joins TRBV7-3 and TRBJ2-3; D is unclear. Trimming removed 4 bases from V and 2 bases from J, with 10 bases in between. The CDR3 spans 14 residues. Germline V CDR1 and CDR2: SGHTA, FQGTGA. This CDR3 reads CASSYFPNTDTQYF. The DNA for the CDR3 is TGTGCCAGCAGCTATTTCCCAAACACAGATACGCAGTATTTT.

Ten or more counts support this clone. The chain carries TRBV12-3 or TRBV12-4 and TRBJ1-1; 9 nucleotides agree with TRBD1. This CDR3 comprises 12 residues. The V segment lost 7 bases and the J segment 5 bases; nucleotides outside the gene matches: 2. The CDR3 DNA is TGTGCCAGCAACGGACAGGGGACTGAAGCTTTCTTT. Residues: CASNGQGTEAFF.

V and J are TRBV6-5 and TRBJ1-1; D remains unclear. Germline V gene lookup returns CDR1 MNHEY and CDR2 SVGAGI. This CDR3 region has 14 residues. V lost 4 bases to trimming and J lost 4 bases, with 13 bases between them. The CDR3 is CASSLTWTGTEAFF. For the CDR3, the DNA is TGTGCCAGCAGTTTGACATGGACTGGCACTGAAGCTTTCTTT.

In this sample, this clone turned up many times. The CDR3 DNA sequence: TGTGCCAGCACCCCCGGACAGGTAGGGGCTGGCTACACCTTC. Encoded protein: CASTPGQVGAGYTF. The chain couples TRBV12-3 or TRBV12-4 to TRBJ1-2; TRBD1 matches 7 bases. Trimming took 7 bases from V and 7 from J; bases not matched to a gene: 12. This CDR3 is built from 14 residues.

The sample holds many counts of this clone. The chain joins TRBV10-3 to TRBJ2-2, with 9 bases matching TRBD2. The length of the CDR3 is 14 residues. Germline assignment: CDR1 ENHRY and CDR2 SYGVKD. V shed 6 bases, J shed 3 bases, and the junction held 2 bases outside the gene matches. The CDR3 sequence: CAISERGDTGELFF. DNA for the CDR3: TGTGCCATCAGCGAGCGGGGGGACACCGGGGAGCTGTTTTTT.

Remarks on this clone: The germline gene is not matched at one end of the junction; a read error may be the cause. In DNA, the CDR3 is TGTGCCACCAAGGATCAAGGGGGTAACACCGGGGATCTGTTTTTT. It codes for CATKDQGGNTGDLFF. V usage is TRBV24-1 and J usage is TRBJ2-2, with a possible D match to TRBD1 (6 bases). The CDR3 sequence is 15 residues long. The germline V gene has CDR1 KGHDR and CDR2 SFDVKD.

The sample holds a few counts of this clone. The CDR3: CASSRRLPQETQYF. CDR3 sequence (DNA): TGTGCCAGCAGTCGACGGTTACCGCAAGAGACCCAGTACTTC. V usage is TRBV28 and J usage is TRBJ2-5; D uncertain. The CDR3 length is 14 residues. Per the germline V gene, CDR1 is MDHEN and CDR2 is SYDVKM. V lost 5 bases and J lost 2, with 12 bases in between.

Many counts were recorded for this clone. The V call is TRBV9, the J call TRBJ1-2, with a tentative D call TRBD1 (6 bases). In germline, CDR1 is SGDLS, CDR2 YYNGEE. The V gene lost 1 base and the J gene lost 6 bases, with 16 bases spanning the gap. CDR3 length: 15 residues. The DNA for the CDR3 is TGTGCCAGCAGCGTATCCAGGAGGGGGGGTGATGGCTACACCTTC. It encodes CASSVSRRGGDGYTF.

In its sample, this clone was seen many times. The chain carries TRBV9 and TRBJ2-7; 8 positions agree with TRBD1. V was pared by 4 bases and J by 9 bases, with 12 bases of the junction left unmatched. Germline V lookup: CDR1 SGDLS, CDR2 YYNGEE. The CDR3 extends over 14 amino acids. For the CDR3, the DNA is TGTGCCAGCAGCCCTCGCCCAGGGGGCCATGGGCAGTACTTC. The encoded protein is CASSPRPGGHGQYF.